Shown below are 8 T cell receptor beta chains from a single sample sequenced in a study of blood T cell repertoires in COVID-19. TCRdb's copy holds only in-frame clones and misses some; the assay was immunoSEQ multiplex PCR. The table records fewer than 200,000 clones, approximately 85% of them present only once. The sequenced material came from peripheral blood. Receptor source: a man aged 35 to 55 who had recovered from COVID-19.

The chain couples TRBV7-2 to TRBJ1-2; 7 nucleotides align to TRBD1. The CDR3 has 13 residues. V lost 5 bases, J lost 5 bases, and 5 bases stayed unmatched. CDR1 and CDR2 (germline): SGHTA, FQGNSA. The CDR3 DNA reads as TGTGCCAGCAGCCAGGGGACAGCTTATGGCTACACCTTC. Translated, it gives CASSQGTAYGYTF.

In its sample, this clone was seen a few times. The chain combines TRBV5-6 with TRBJ2-5; 10 positions match TRBD1. This CDR3 is 13 amino acids long. Germline V gene data show CDR1 as SGHDT and CDR2 as YYEEEE. V lost 4 bases and J lost 5; bases outside the gene matches: 2. Here the CDR3 reads CASSGTGVETQYF. CDR3 nucleotide sequence: TGTGCCAGCAGCGGGACAGGGGTGGAGACCCAGTACTTC. Complete variable domain (other parts from reference TRBV5-6 and TRBJ2-5): DAGVTQSPTHLIKTRGQQVTLRCSPKSGHDTVSWYQQALGQGPQFIFQYYEEEERQRGNFPDRFSGHQFPNYSSELNVNALLLGDSALYLCASSGTGVETQYFGPGTRLLVL.

This chain links TRBV7-2 with TRBJ2-2; 9 positions agree with TRBD2. Looked up from germline, CDR1 is SGHTA and CDR2 is FQGNSA. The CDR3 has 15 residues. Losses at the gene ends were 4 bases for V and 1 base for J; bases not matched to a gene: 1. The CDR3 DNA follows: TGTGCCAGCAGCTCAGCGGGAGGGAACACCGGGGAGCTGTTTTTT. This codes for CASSSAGGNTGELFF.

CDR3 protein: CASSPGTDLGPQHF. CDR3 in DNA: TGTGCCAGCAGCCCCGGGACTGACCTCGGACCCCAGCATTTT. The genes are TRBV7-9 and TRBJ1-5; tentative D call: TRBD1 (5 bases). The CDR3 has 14 residues. Germline V gene sequence: CDR1 SEHNR, CDR2 FQNEAQ (reference sequence). V dropped 5 bases and J dropped 10 bases, with 18 bases sitting between them. The full variable domain, completed using reference TRBV7-9 and TRBJ1-5, is DTGVSQNPRHKITKRGQNVTFRCDPISEHNRLYWYRQTLGQGPEFLTYFQNEAQLEKSRLLSDRFSAERPKGSFSTLEIQRTEQGDSAMYLCASSPGTDLGPQHFGDGTRLSIL.

The CDR3 protein is CASSLTGPSEAFF. The CDR3, as DNA: TGTGCCAGCAGTCTTACAGGGCCCTCTGAAGCTTTCTTT. V is TRBV12-3 or TRBV12-4 and J is TRBJ1-1, with D possibly TRBD1 on 6 matching bases. The CDR3 runs 13 residues. V shed 5 bases and J shed 6 bases, with 13 bases lying between them.

The chain joins TRBV6-2 or TRBV6-3 to TRBJ1-1; a weak D match, TRBD1 (5 bases). V shed 5 bases and J shed 0 bases, with 28 bases lying between them. CDR3 length: 20 amino acids. Germline V gene data show CDR1 as MNHEY and CDR2 as SVGEGT. CDR3 loop: CASSTYTPSLPAGLNTEAFF. DNA for the CDR3: TGTGCCAGCAGTACCTACACCCCGTCCCTCCCGGCAGGGTTGAACACTGAAGCTTTCTTT.

This rearrangement joins TRBV19 to TRBJ2-3; D unresolved. Trimming left V 5 bases short and J 3 bases short, with 9 bases between. The CDR3 extends over 13 amino acids. The germline V gene has CDR1 LNHDA and CDR2 SQIVND (reference sequence). Here the CDR3 reads CASSPTITDTQYF. For the CDR3, the DNA is TGTGCCAGTAGTCCCACAATTACAGATACGCAGTATTTT.

The CDR3 loop reads CASSSGQNQPQHF. CDR3 in DNA: TGTGCCAGCAGCTCCGGACAGAATCAGCCCCAGCATTTT. The rearrangement joins TRBV3-1 (or the pseudogene TRBV3-2) to TRBJ1-5; D may be TRBD1 (6 bases). The CDR3 consists of 13 residues. CDR1 is LGHDT and CDR2 is YNNKEL in the germline V gene (reference sequence). Trimming removed 5 bases from V and 4 bases from J, with 9 bases in between.